The 19 T cell receptor beta chains in this list originate from one sample, sequenced in a study of technical replicates of blood from a handful of donors. Measured with immunoSEQ multiplex PCR; TCRdb has only the in-frame clones, and not every one. The sample consists of under 20,000 clones, more than 75% of them appearing once. Sequenced input: PBMCs. These receptors were collected from a human donor in good health.

This rearrangement joins TRBV7-9 to TRBJ1-2; TRBD1 is a possible D gene (6 bases). Trimming stripped 8 bases from V and 4 bases from J, with 20 bases between. Per the germline V gene, CDR1 is SEHNR and CDR2 is FQNEAQ (reference sequence). CDR3 length: 15 residues. The CDR3: CASGENFGQLYGYTF. Written as DNA, the CDR3 is TGTGCCAGCGGTGAAAATTTCGGACAGCTCTATGGCTACACCTTC.

The chain joins TRBV2 to TRBJ2-3; perhaps TRBD2 as D (6 bases). This CDR3 is built from 17 residues. Trimming removed 4 bases from V and 2 bases from J, with 19 bases in between. CDR1 and CDR2 from the germline V gene are SNHLY and FYNNEI. The CDR3 DNA is TGTGCCAGCAGTGCCTGGATCGGTAGCGGTACCACAGATACGCAGTATTTT. It yields the protein CASSAWIGSGTTDTQYF.

The rearrangement links TRBV5-1 to TRBJ1-4; D possibly corresponds to TRBD1 (5 bases). Germline V gene data show CDR1 as SGHRS and CDR2 as YFSETQ. V lost 2 bases to trimming and J lost 7 bases, with 18 bases between them. The CDR3 length is 16 residues. The CDR3 DNA reads TGCGCCAGCAGCTTTGTTACAGGACCTGGGCGTGAAAAACTGTTTTTT. Translation: CASSFVTGPGREKLFF.

This chain uses TRBV10-3 with TRBJ1-5; 7 bases agree with TRBD1. The trim removed 0 bases at V and 7 bases at J, leaving 6 bases unmatched. CDR3 length: 15 amino acids. Germline CDR1 ENHRY, CDR2 SYGVKD. CDR3 loop: CAISESRQGEQPQHF. The CDR3 DNA reads TGTGCCATCAGTGAGTCACGACAGGGAGAACAGCCCCAGCATTTT.

The chain is built from TRBV2 and TRBJ2-1; the D is unclear. CDR1 and CDR2 from the germline V gene are SNHLY and FYNNEI. This CDR3 has 12 residues. V dropped 3 bases and J dropped 9 bases, with 9 bases sitting between them. Here the CDR3 DNA reads TGTGCCAGCAGTGAGGGCTTCGTTGAGCAGTTCTTC. Protein product: CASSEGFVEQFF.

This chain uses TRBV6-5 with TRBJ1-1; D possibly corresponds to TRBD1 (6 bases). Deletions cut 6 bases from V and 2 bases from J, with 16 bases between. This CDR3 has 15 residues. The germline gives CDR1 MNHEY, CDR2 SVGAGI. The CDR3 sequence is CASSHARGYNTEAFF. DNA of the CDR3: TGTGCCAGCAGCCACGCCAGGGGTTATAACACTGAAGCTTTCTTT.

The rearrangement links TRBV18 to TRBJ2-1, with D perhaps TRBD1 (6 bases). With 3 bases removed from V and 0 bases from J, the gap between germline ends came to 15 bases. CDR3 length: 17 amino acids. Germline V gene sequence: CDR1 KGHSH, CDR2 LQKENI. The CDR3 DNA sequence: TGTGCCAGCTCACCGCTACCTACAGGGCCCTCCTACAATGAGCAGTTCTTC. This sequence encodes CASSPLPTGPSYNEQFF.

CDR3 amino acids: CASSYSGQGGGYTF. CDR3 coding DNA: TGTGCCAGCAGTTACTCGGGACAGGGAGGGGGCTACACCTTC. This chain connects TRBV6-6 to TRBJ1-2; 9 bases line up with TRBD1. With 0 bases clipped from V and 8 bases from J, the junction kept 4 bases outside the gene matches. The CDR3 length is 14 residues. CDR1 is MNHNY, CDR2 SVGAGI, per germline (reference sequence).

J is TRBJ2-7 and V is TRBV10-3; 7 positions agree with TRBD2. Germline-derived CDR1 and CDR2 are ENHRY and SYGVKD. The CDR3 contains 15 residues. The J segment lost 2 bases and the V segment lost 2 bases, leaving 6 bases of the junction unmatched. The CDR3 nucleotides read TGTGCCATCAGTGAGCGGGCGGGAGTCCCCTACGAGCAGTACTTC. Its protein product is CAISERAGVPYEQYF.

The gene calls are TRBV28 and TRBJ2-7, with TRBD2 as a possible D gene (5 bases). This CDR3 region has 16 residues. The V gene's germline CDR1 is MDHEN and CDR2 SYDVKM. Trimming pared 8 bases from V and 7 bases from J, leaving 27 bases between. In DNA, the CDR3 is TGTGCCAGCTCTTGCGGTCTTAGCTGCGGGTATTGGGAGCAGTACTTC. Its translation is CASSCGLSCGYWEQYF.

The gene calls are TRBV30 and TRBJ1-3; 8 nucleotides line up with TRBD1. V shed 8 bases and J 2 bases; nucleotides not matched to a gene: 5. This CDR3 is 13 amino acids long. Germline V lookup: CDR1 GTSNPN, CDR2 SVGIG (reference sequence). Written as DNA, the CDR3 is TGTGCCAGCTGGACAGGGCCTGGAAACACCATATATTTT. Protein sequence: CASWTGPGNTIYF.

The chain couples TRBV30 to TRBJ2-1, with 10 bases aligning to TRBD1. Trimming took 8 bases from V and 7 from J; bases not matched to a gene: 5. The length of the CDR3 is 12 residues. The germline V gene encodes CDR1 GTSNPN and CDR2 SVGIG (reference sequence). CDR3 in DNA: TGTGCCGGGGGACAGGGGTGGAATGAGCAGTTCTTC. Its translation: CAGGQGWNEQFF. The full variable domain, with the rest looked up from reference TRBV30 and TRBJ2-1, is SQTIHQWPATLVQPVGSPLSLECTVEGTSNPNLYWYRQAAGRGLQLLFYSVGIGQISSEVPQNLSASRPQDRQFILSSKKLLLSDSGFYLCAGGQGWNEQFFGPGTRLTVL.

The chain uses TRBV19 and TRBJ1-2; maybe TRBD1 (5 bases). The CDR3 is 12 residues long. V gave up 3 bases and J gave up 8 bases, with 10 bases separating them. From germline, CDR1 is LNHDA and CDR2 SQIVND (reference sequence). The CDR3: CASSIGAAGYTF. In nucleotides, the CDR3 is TGTGCCAGTAGTATTGGGGCAGCGGGCTACACCTTC.

In its sample, this clone was seen once. The chain combines TRBV15 with TRBJ2-7; 12 nucleotides line up with TRBD2. CDR1 is LNHNV and CDR2 is YYDKDF in the germline V gene (reference sequence). This CDR3 comprises 14 residues. V lost 8 bases and J lost 6; bases outside the gene matches: 8. Here the CDR3 reads CATARLAGVVEQYF. The CDR3 DNA is TGTGCCACCGCCCGACTAGCGGGAGTAGTCGAGCAGTACTTC.

The J gene is TRBJ2-7, the V gene TRBV5-6; a possible D gene is TRBD2 (5 bases). V was trimmed by 3 bases and J by 2 bases, leaving 12 bases between them. The CDR3 contains 14 residues. Germline V gene data show CDR1 as SGHDT and CDR2 as YYEEEE. Here the CDR3 reads CASSWEPNPYEQYF. CDR3 bases: TGTGCCAGCAGCTGGGAGCCAAACCCCTACGAGCAGTACTTC.

The chain links TRBV19 to TRBJ2-1, with 8 nucleotides matching TRBD2. The CDR3 totals 13 residues. Germline-derived CDR1 and CDR2 are LNHDA and SQIVND (reference sequence). J lost 4 bases, V lost 9 bases, and 5 bases had no gene match. The CDR3 spells CASSGSSYNEQFF. CDR3 DNA sequence: TGTGCCAGCAGCGGGAGCTCGTACAATGAGCAGTTCTTC. Full variable domain (missing parts from reference TRBV19 and TRBJ2-1): DGGITQSPKYLFRKEGQNVTLSCEQNLNHDAMYWYRQDPGQGLRLIYYSQIVNDFQKGDIAEGYSVSREKKESFPLTVTSAQKNPTAFYLCASSGSSYNEQFFGPGTRLTVL.

DNA for the CDR3: TGTGCCAGCAGTGAACGCCCTGCCTGGGAGTCTCCCCACGAGCAGTACTTC. It encodes CASSERPAWESPHEQYF. The chain couples TRBV6-1 to TRBJ2-7, with a tentative D call TRBD2 (5 bases). Germline CDR1 is MNHNS and CDR2 is SASEGT. This CDR3 contains 17 residues. The V and J ends lost 2 bases and 5 bases respectively, with 22 bases between them.

The V and J genes are TRBV6-5 and TRBJ1-2; tentatively, D is TRBD1 (6 bases). The CDR3 length is 14 residues. Trimming stripped 10 bases from V and 2 bases from J, with 17 bases between. The germline CDR1 and CDR2 sequences are MNHEY and SVGAGI. CDR3 region: CATTQSQGNYGYTF. The CDR3 DNA sequence: TGTGCCACCACCCAGTCCCAGGGGAACTATGGCTACACCTTC.

CDR3 DNA: TGCAGCGCCGGTCAGGGCCTCTACACCTTC. It codes for CSAGQGLYTF. This rearrangement joins TRBV20-1 to TRBJ1-2; D possibly corresponds to TRBD1 (5 bases). CDR3 size: 10 residues. Germline V gene data show CDR1 as DFQATT and CDR2 as SNEGSKA (reference sequence).